Listed below are T cell receptor beta chains from one sample, sequenced in a study of regulatory T cells in long-lasting Graves disease. A single record per CDR3 protein comes from TCRdb applying MiXCR to the multiplex PCR reads. The table lists roughly 400,000 distinct CDR3 sequences, approximately 16% of them singletons, with roughly 7.7% in the top ten. In addition, the sample was reused for a study of T cells in Graves' hyperthyroidism and ophthalmopathy.

Specimen: peripheral blood mononuclear cells (PBMCs), collected at new diagnosis, from a patient treated with antithyroid drugs. The receptor set was obtained from a woman aged 40 to 55 with Graves disease. Both conserved end residues are part of each CDR3. D genes are given only for firm matches. Only part of the rows carry a size: once, few, many, or a class if the clone is expanded.

few	NA	TRBV14	TRBJ1-1	CASSQVGGLRAFF	TGTGCCAGCAGCCAAGTGGGAGGGTTAAGGGCTTTCTTT
many	TRBD2	TRBV5-5	TRBJ2-3	CASSWVSGSGDTDTQYF	TGTGCCAGCAGCTGGGTCTCTGGGAGCGGGGACACAGATACGCAGTATTTT
many	NA	TRBV6-1	TRBJ1-5	CARFRGNPRSQPQHF	TGTGCCAGGTTTCGGGGGAACCCACGGAGCCAGCCCCAGCATTTT
NA	TRBD2	TRBV19	TRBJ2-1	CASTPGVAGGYNEQFF	TGTGCCAGTACCCCCGGGGTAGCGGGAGGGTACAATGAGCAGTTCTTC
few	NA	TRBV6-5	TRBJ1-5	CASSCSSRDKYSNQPQHF	TGTGCCAGCAGTTGCTCTAGCCGGGACAAATATAGCAATCAGCCCCAGCATTTT
NA	NA	TRBV19	TRBJ2-7	CASSIAGAYEQYF	TGTGCCAGTAGTATTGCCGGAGCCTACGAGCAGTACTTC
many	TRBD2	TRBV12-3/TRBV12-4	TRBJ2-1	CASSSPLSGLAYNEQFF	TGTGCCAGCAGTTCCCCTCTTAGCGGGTTAGCCTACAATGAGCAGTTCTTC
many	NA	TRBV12-3/TRBV12-4	TRBJ2-7	CASSLDGNYEQYF	TGTGCCAGCAGTTTGGATGGGAACTACGAGCAGTACTTC
many	NA	TRBV20-1	TRBJ1-5	CSARPGASNQPQHF	TGCAGTGCGAGGCCAGGAGCAAGTAATCAGCCCCAGCATTTT
many	NA	TRBV7-9	TRBJ1-2	CASSSQTGDRNYGYTF	TGTGCCAGCAGCTCGCAGACAGGCGATCGTAACTATGGCTACACCTTC
many	NA	TRBV11-3	TRBJ2-1	CASSSRVYEQFF	TGTGCCAGCAGCTCAAGGGTATATGAGCAGTTCTTC
many	NA	TRBV6-1	TRBJ1-2	CASSQEGGPAYGYTF	TGTGCCAGCAGCCAAGAGGGGGGGCCGGCCTATGGCTACACCTTC
many	NA	TRBV2	TRBJ2-5	CASSEETGAGETQYF	TGTGCCAGCAGTGAAGAAACAGGTGCGGGGGAGACCCAGTACTTC
NA	NA	TRBV14	TRBJ1-6	CASSQDEGSPLHF	TGTGCCAGCAGCCAAGACGAGGGCTCACCCCTCCACTTT
NA	TRBD2	TRBV11-3	TRBJ2-1	CASSPTGTSGRAYNEQFF	TGTGCCAGCAGCCCCACCGGGACTAGCGGGAGGGCCTACAATGAGCAGTTCTTC
many	NA	TRBV12-3/TRBV12-4	TRBJ2-2	CASSPTSFTGELFF	TGTGCCAGCAGTCCGACTAGTTTCACCGGGGAGCTGTTTTTT
many	TRBD2	TRBV11-3	TRBJ2-3	CASSLGLAGGDTQYF	TGTGCCAGCAGCCTCGGACTAGCGGGAGGGGATACGCAGTATTTT
many	NA	TRBV29-1	TRBJ1-1	CSVDGGLTEAFF	TGCAGCGTTGATGGGGGGCTGACTGAAGCTTTCTTT
NA	TRBD2	TRBV28	TRBJ2-1	CASSSPGLAGGGGEQFF	TGTGCCAGCAGCTCCCCGGGACTAGCGGGAGGAGGTGGTGAGCAGTTCTTC
many	NA	TRBV6-2/TRBV6-3	TRBJ2-3	CASTSVVRDTQYF	TGTGCCAGCACGTCGGTGGTTCGGGATACGCAGTATTTT
many	TRBD2	TRBV11-3	TRBJ2-1	CASSLAGTSAYNEQFF	TGTGCCAGCAGCTTAGCCGGGACTAGCGCCTACAATGAGCAGTTCTTC
NA	NA	TRBV20-1	TRBJ2-1	CSARSPLAPKGYEQFF	TGCAGTGCTAGATCTCCCTTAGCCCCGAAGGGCTATGAGCAGTTCTTC
few	NA	TRBV12-3/TRBV12-4	TRBJ2-6	CASSFPSSGANVLTF	TGTGCCAGCAGTTTTCCGAGCTCTGGGGCCAACGTCCTGACTTTC
few	NA	TRBV5-5	TRBJ2-7	CASSPMNEQYF	TGTGCCAGCAGCCCTATGAACGAGCAGTACTTC
NA	NA	TRBV5-1	TRBJ2-3	CACRTDVFSTDTQYF	TGCGCCTGCCGGACAGATGTTTTTAGCACAGATACGCAGTATTTT
many	NA	TRBV3-1	TRBJ2-2	CASSPLRGNTGELFF	TGTGCCAGCAGCCCACTGCGGGGGAACACCGGGGAGCTGTTTTTT
few	TRBD1	TRBV11-2	TRBJ2-7	CASSLAGTGYHEQYF	TGTGCCAGCAGCTTAGCCGGGACAGGGTACCACGAGCAGTACTTC
many	NA	TRBV19	TRBJ2-7	CARRGSNYEQYF	TGTGCCCGAAGAGGGAGTAACTACGAGCAGTACTTC
many	TRBD2	TRBV7-6	TRBJ2-5	CASSSLEGTSSQETQYF	TGTGCCAGCAGCTCCCTTGAGGGGACTAGCAGCCAAGAGACCCAGTACTTC
many	NA	TRBV11-2	TRBJ2-3	CASSFPGTDTQYF	TGTGCCAGCAGTTTTCCTGGGACAGATACGCAGTATTTT
NA	TRBD2	TRBV20-1	TRBJ2-7	CSARVVGGPSFGFYEQYF	TGCAGTGCTAGAGTAGTGGGAGGGCCCTCTTTTGGGTTCTACGAGCAGTACTTC
many	TRBD1	TRBV19	TRBJ2-7	CASSATTGPEQYF	TGTGCCAGTAGTGCCACGACAGGGCCCGAGCAGTACTTC
many	TRBD1	TRBV7-9	TRBJ2-7	CASSSRTGGYEQYF	TGTGCCAGCAGCTCCAGGACAGGGGGCTACGAGCAGTACTTC
many	NA	TRBV7-2	TRBJ1-6	CASSLVVVDSPLHF	TGTGCCAGCAGCTTAGTAGTCGTGGATTCACCCCTCCACTTT
many	NA	TRBV25-1	TRBJ2-3	CASSDLARSFTDTQYF	TGTGCCAGCAGTGACCTAGCGAGATCGTTCACAGATACGCAGTATTTT
NA	NA	TRBV19	TRBJ2-7	CASSISLDYFYEQYF	TGTGCCAGTAGTATAAGTTTGGACTATTTCTACGAGCAGTACTTC
few	NA	TRBV19	TRBJ1-6	CASSMVSGRNSPLHF	TGTGCCAGTAGTATGGTTTCAGGTCGAAATTCACCCCTCCACTTT
many	NA	TRBV7-8	TRBJ1-1	CASSLGVDTEAFF	TGTGCCAGCAGCTTAGGAGTTGACACTGAAGCTTTCTTT
many	NA	TRBV10-3	TRBJ1-1	CAIRPRETTEAFF	TGTGCCATCAGACCCCGAGAGACCACTGAAGCTTTCTTT
many	NA	TRBV3-1	TRBJ1-1	CASSQVLGTTEAFF	TGTGCCAGCAGCCAAGTCTTGGGGACCACTGAAGCTTTCTTT
NA	NA	TRBV7-9	TRBJ2-1	CASSPPGWETYNGQFF	TGTGCCAGCAGCCCACCTGGTTGGGAGACTTACAATGGGCAGTTCTTC
few	NA	TRBV10-2	TRBJ2-7	CASSEATGLPYEQYF	TGCGCCAGCAGTGAGGCTACAGGGCTCCCCTACGAGCAGTACTTC
few	TRBD2	TRBV29-1	TRBJ2-7	CSVIDSGRDSYEQYF	TGCAGCGTAATAGATAGCGGGAGAGACTCCTACGAGCAGTACTTC
NA	NA	TRBV6-2/TRBV6-3	TRBJ2-1	CASSADPTPYEQFF	TGTGCCAGCAGTGCGGACCCCACGCCCTATGAGCAGTTCTTC
many	TRBD2	TRBV29-1	TRBJ2-7	CSVGGTAGGPGEQYF	TGCAGCGTTGGTGGGACAGCGGGAGGGCCGGGCGAGCAGTACTTC
many	TRBD1	TRBV5-1	TRBJ2-3	CASSSGTGTTDTQYF	TGCGCCAGCAGCTCAGGGACAGGGACCACAGATACGCAGTATTTT